Listed here is a single T cell receptor (beta chain). What it binds is unknown. Other nucleotide sequences in the sample specify the same CDR3. The data are from a study of shared clonotypes between healthy human individuals. Study-level results: Genetic and exposure-history diversity was limited by the small donor number.

Profiling relied on immunoSEQ multiplex PCR, and the TCRdb table lists in-frame clones only, not all of them. The sample holds some 2.1 million clones, 90% to 95% seen once. Both subsets, CD45RA+ naive and CD45RA-negative memory, were split from the CD4+ cells. The V gene end was trimmed by 5 bases and the J gene end by 3 bases; junction bases not matched to a gene: 1. The CDR3 contains 13 residues. Germline V CDR1 and CDR2: ENHRY, SYGVKD. Sequenced material: naive CD4+ T cells sorted from blood. Indicated subset: CD45RA+ positively selected. The source of this sequence is a man between 18 and 29 years old in good health. The chain is built from TRBV10-3 and TRBJ1-2, with 9 bases lining up with TRBD1. CDR3 nucleotide sequence: TGTGCCATCAGTACAGGGGGCGACTATGGCTACACCTTC. It is translated as CAISTGGDYGYTF.